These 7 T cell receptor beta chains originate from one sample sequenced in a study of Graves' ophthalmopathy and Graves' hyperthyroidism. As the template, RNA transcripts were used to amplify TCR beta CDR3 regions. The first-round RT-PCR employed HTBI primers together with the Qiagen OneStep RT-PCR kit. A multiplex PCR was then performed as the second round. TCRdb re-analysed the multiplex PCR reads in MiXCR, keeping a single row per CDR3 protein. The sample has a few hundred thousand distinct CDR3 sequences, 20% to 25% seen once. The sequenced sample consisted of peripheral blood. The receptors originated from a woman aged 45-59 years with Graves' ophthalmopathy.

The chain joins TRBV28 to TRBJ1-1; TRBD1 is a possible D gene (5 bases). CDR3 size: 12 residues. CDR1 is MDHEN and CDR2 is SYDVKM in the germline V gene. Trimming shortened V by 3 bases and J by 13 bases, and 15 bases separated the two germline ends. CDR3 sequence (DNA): TGTGCCAGCAGTTTTGGGGGTGCAAAGGGTTTCTTT. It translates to CASSFGGAKGFF.

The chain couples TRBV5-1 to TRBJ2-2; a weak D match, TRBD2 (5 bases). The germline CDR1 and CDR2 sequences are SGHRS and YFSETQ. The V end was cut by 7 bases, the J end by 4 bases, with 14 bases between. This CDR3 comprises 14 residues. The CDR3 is CASAGRRATGELFF. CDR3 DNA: TGCGCCAGCGCCGGGCGGCGGGCCACCGGGGAGCTGTTTTTT.

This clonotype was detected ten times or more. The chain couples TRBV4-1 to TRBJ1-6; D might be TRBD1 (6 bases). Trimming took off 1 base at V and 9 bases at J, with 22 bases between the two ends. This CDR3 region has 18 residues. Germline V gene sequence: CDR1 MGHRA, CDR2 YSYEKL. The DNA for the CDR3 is TGCGCCAGCAGCCAAGGGGGGCACACCGGTCCCATGATTTCACCCCTCCACTTT. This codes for CASSQGGHTGPMISPLHF.

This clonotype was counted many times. The CDR3 loop reads CSASPREANYGYTF. DNA of the CDR3: TGCAGTGCCAGCCCACGGGAGGCTAACTATGGCTACACCTTC. V usage is TRBV20-1 and J usage is TRBJ1-2; no clear D gene. The CDR3 loop spans 14 amino acids. Germline CDR1 DFQATT, CDR2 SNEGSKA (reference sequence). With 6 bases removed from V and 0 bases from J, the gap between germline ends came to 14 bases.

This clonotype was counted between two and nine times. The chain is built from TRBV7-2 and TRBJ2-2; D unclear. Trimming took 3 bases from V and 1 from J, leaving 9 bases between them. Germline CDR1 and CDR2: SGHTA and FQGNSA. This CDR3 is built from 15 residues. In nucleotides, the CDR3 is TGTGCCAGCAGCTTGAGAGCAGGGAACACCGGGGAGCTGTTTTTT. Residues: CASSLRAGNTGELFF.

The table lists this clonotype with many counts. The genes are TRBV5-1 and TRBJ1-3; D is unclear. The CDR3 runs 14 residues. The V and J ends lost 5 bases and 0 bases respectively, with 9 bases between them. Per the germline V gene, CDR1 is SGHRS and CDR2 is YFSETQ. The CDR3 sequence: CASSEPNSGNTIYF. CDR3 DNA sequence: TGCGCCAGCAGTGAACCGAACTCTGGAAACACCATATATTTT.

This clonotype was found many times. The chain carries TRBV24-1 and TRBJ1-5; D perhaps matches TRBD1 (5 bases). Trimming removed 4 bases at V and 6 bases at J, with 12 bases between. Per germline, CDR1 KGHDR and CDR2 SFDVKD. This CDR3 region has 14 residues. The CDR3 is CATSEGPEGQPQHF. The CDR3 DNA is TGTGCCACCAGTGAGGGACCTGAGGGTCAGCCCCAGCATTTT.